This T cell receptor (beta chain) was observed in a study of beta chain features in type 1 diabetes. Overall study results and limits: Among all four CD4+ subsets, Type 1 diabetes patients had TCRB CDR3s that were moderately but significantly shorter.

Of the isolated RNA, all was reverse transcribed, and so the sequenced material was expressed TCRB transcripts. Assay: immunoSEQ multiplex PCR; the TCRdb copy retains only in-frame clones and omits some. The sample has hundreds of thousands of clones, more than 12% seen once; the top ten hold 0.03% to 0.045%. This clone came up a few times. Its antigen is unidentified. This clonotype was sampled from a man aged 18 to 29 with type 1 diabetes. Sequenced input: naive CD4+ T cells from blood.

Here the CDR3 reads CASSLGSLRQENTEAFF. The CDR3 DNA reads TGTGCCAGCAGCTTGGGGTCTCTGAGACAGGAGAACACTGAAGCTTTCTTT. This chain joins TRBV7-9 and TRBJ1-1, with TRBD1 as a possible D gene (6 bases). The CDR3 has 17 residues. CDR1 SEHNR and CDR2 FQNEAQ come from the germline V gene (reference sequence). Trimming pared 3 bases from V and 1 base from J, leaving 18 bases between.